A single sample is the source of the 6 T cell receptor beta chains below, sequenced in a study of T cells in localized non-small cell lung cancer. TCRdb's copy holds only in-frame clones and misses some; the assay was immunoSEQ multiplex PCR. The table shows roughly 1,400 clones, with around 37% occurring only once. The starting material was lung tumor tissue, obtained before any cancer treatment. Every receptor here comes from a woman aged 35 to 70 with stage I squamous cell lung carcinoma.

This clone showed up just a few times. Here the CDR3 DNA reads TGTGCCTGGAGTGTACCCTCCCCCCGCTACGAGCAGTACTTC. This translates into CAWSVPSPRYEQYF. V is TRBV30 and J is TRBJ2-7; D is uncertain. V lost 0 bases, J lost 3 bases, and 12 bases lay in between. The V gene's germline CDR1 is GTSNPN and CDR2 SVGIG (reference sequence). This CDR3 comprises 14 residues.

J is TRBJ2-7 and V is TRBV19, with 11 positions matching TRBD1. The V gene's germline CDR1 is LNHDA and CDR2 SQIVND (reference sequence). This CDR3 contains 17 residues. The ends lost 6 bases at V and 2 bases at J; junction bases unmatched: 12. CDR3 protein: CASSSWGGTGGTYEQYF. The DNA for the CDR3 is TGTGCCAGTAGCTCTTGGGGCGGGACAGGGGGGACCTACGAGCAGTACTTC. Complete variable domain (other parts from reference TRBV19 and TRBJ2-7): DGGITQSPKYLFRKEGQNVTLSCEQNLNHDAMYWYRQDPGQGLRLIYYSQIVNDFQKGDIAEGYSVSREKKESFPLTVTSAQKNPTAFYLCASSSWGGTGGTYEQYFGPGTRLTVT.

The chain employs TRBV6-7 and TRBJ1-4; TRBD1 matches 7 bases. TRBV6-7 is an open reading frame, and its role is uncertain. The CDR3 covers 16 residues. The V and J ends lost 6 bases and 8 bases, in that order; junction bases with no gene match: 15. The CDR3 sequence: CASSLAPGAGGEKLFF. The CDR3 region has the DNA TGTGCCAGCAGCCTAGCCCCGGGGGCAGGGGGGGAAAAACTGTTTTTT.

The CDR3 loop is CASGDGRSSYNSPLHF. The CDR3 DNA sequence: TGTGCCAGCGGGGACGGCCGGAGCTCCTATAATTCACCCCTCCACTTT. The gene calls are TRBV19 and TRBJ1-6; TRBD1 might be the D (5 bases). The CDR3 extends over 16 amino acids. CDR1 and CDR2 (germline): LNHDA, SQIVND (reference sequence). V shed 9 bases and J shed 0 bases, with 15 bases lying between them.

The rearrangement links TRBV9 to TRBJ2-3; 15 bases match TRBD2. CDR1 is SGDLS and CDR2 is YYNGEE in the germline V gene. Germline trimming cut 5 bases from V and 4 bases from J; bases unmatched to any gene: 5. The CDR3 is made up of 16 amino acids. The DNA for the CDR3 is TGTGCCAGCAGTCGTCGGACTAGCGGGGGGGCAGATACGCAGTATTTT. It is translated as CASSRRTSGGADTQYF. The full variable domain, completed using reference TRBV9 and TRBJ2-3, is DSGVTQTPKHLITATGQRVTLRCSPRSGDLSVYWYQQSLDQGLQFLIQYYNGEERAKGNILERFSAQQFPDLHSELNLSSLELGDSALYFCASSRRTSGGADTQYFGPGTRLTVL.

This clone was found a few times. The gene calls are TRBV9 and TRBJ2-1; TRBD2 might be the D (7 bases). Deletions cut 6 bases from V and 6 bases from J, with 16 bases between. Germline values: CDR1 SGDLS, CDR2 YYNGEE. The CDR3 contains 14 residues. This CDR3 is CASTGQGRGNEQFF. CDR3 sequence (DNA): TGTGCCAGCACCGGGCAGGGGAGGGGCAATGAGCAGTTCTTC.